One sample yielded the 32 T cell receptor beta chains listed below, sequenced in a study of breast tumors, draining lymph nodes, adjacent tissues. Breast cancer patients provided tissue from their axillary draining lymph nodes. TCRdb re-called the multiplex PCR reads with MiXCR, one entry per CDR3 protein. Here the sample spans around 230,000 distinct CDR3 sequences, less than 40% being singletons. Sequenced input: axillary lymph node tissue. The receptor set was obtained from a female donor with breast cancer. Some clones in this sample may be carry-over from other donors' samples.

The J gene is TRBJ2-3, the V gene TRBV15, with 8 bases fitting TRBD1. The V gene end was trimmed by 8 bases and the J gene end by 0 bases; junction bases not matched to a gene: 10. The CDR3 runs to 16 residues. Germline CDR1 is LNHNV and CDR2 is YYDKDF (reference sequence). CDR3 loop: CATSHGTGASTDTQYF. For the CDR3, the DNA is TGTGCCACCTCCCATGGGACAGGAGCTAGCACAGATACGCAGTATTTT.

The rearrangement joins TRBV10-3 to TRBJ1-3; D gene ambiguous. Trimming cost V 4 bases and J 8 bases, with 24 bases left between them. The V gene's germline CDR1 is ENHRY and CDR2 SYGVKD. The CDR3 has 17 amino acids. The CDR3 coding sequence is TGTGCCATCAGTGGGTTAGACGGACTTAACTATGGCTACACCATATATTTT. It yields the protein CAISGLDGLNYGYTIYF.

This clonotype was counted at least ten times. This chain joins TRBV9 and TRBJ1-6, with a weak D call TRBD1 (5 bases). The CDR3 runs to 14 residues. Trimming pared 4 bases from V and 8 bases from J, leaving 13 bases between. Germline V gene lookup returns CDR1 SGDLS and CDR2 YYNGEE. CDR3 protein: CASSLGEGYSPLHF. CDR3 nucleotides: TGTGCCAGCAGCCTAGGGGAGGGTTATTCACCCCTCCACTTT.

This clonotype was seen a handful of times. The chain combines TRBV2 with TRBJ2-1; TRBD2 matches 7 bases. The CDR3 spans 16 residues. J was trimmed by 12 bases and V by 4 bases; bases with no gene match: 18. Germline CDR1 is SNHLY and CDR2 is FYNNEI. Written as DNA, the CDR3 is TGTGCCAGCAGTGCCACAGGACTGGGGAGGGCAGATACGCAGTTCTTC. This codes for CASSATGLGRADTQFF. Complete variable domain (other parts from reference TRBV2 and TRBJ2-1): EPEVTQTPSHQVTQMGQEVILRCVPISNHLYFYWYRQILGQKVEFLVSFYNNEISEKSEIFDDQFSVERPDGSNFTLKIRSTKLEDSAMYFCASSATGLGRADTQFFGPGTRLTVL.

This clonotype has just a few counts. A much larger clone lies a single base off, so this may be a read error. The chain carries TRBV5-1 and TRBJ2-7; 7 bases map to TRBD2. CDR3 length: 13 amino acids. The germline V gene has CDR1 SGHRS and CDR2 YFSETQ. This chain's CDR3 is CASSLGLDYDQYF. DNA for the CDR3: TGCGCCAGCAGCCTCGGACTAGACTACGACCAGTACTTC.

V is TRBV6-5 and J is TRBJ2-7; weak D call: TRBD1 (7 bases). Trimming removed 4 bases at V and 5 bases at J, with 15 bases between. This CDR3 is built from 14 residues. Germline values: CDR1 MNHEY, CDR2 SVGAGI. CDR3 residues: CASSWGRGANEQYF. Written as DNA, the CDR3 is TGTGCCAGCAGTTGGGGCAGGGGGGCTAACGAGCAGTACTTC.

J is TRBJ1-4 and V is TRBV4-1; D is undetermined. Per germline, CDR1 MGHRA and CDR2 YSYEKL. The CDR3 extends over 15 amino acids. Trimming cost V 1 base and J 3 bases, with 9 bases left between them. The CDR3 spells CASSQARAPNEKLFF. In DNA form, the CDR3 reads TGCGCCAGCAGCCAAGCTAGGGCCCCTAATGAAAAACTGTTTTTT.

This chain connects TRBV20-1 to TRBJ2-3, with a possible D match to TRBD1 (5 bases). V lost 5 bases, J lost 2 bases, and 14 bases lay in between. Germline V gene lookup returns CDR1 DFQATT and CDR2 SNEGSKA (reference sequence). The CDR3 has 14 residues. Here the CDR3 DNA reads TGCAGTGCTGCCGTGTGGGGCGCCACAGATACGCAGTATTTT. Translated: CSAAVWGATDTQYF.

This clonotype was counted only a few times. A much larger clone lies one base from this, so it may be a read error. This chain links TRBV5-1 with TRBJ2-1, with D perhaps assigned TRBD1 or TRBD2 (5 bases each). The germline V and J ends were trimmed by 0 bases and 0 bases, with 16 bases remaining between them. The length of the CDR3 is 18 residues. Germline lookup yields CDR1 SGHRS and CDR2 YFSETQ. The CDR3, as DNA: TGCGCCAGCAGCTTGGCTGTTGGGGGTACGAGCTCCTACAATGAGCAGTTCTTC. It yields the protein CASSLAVGGTSSYNEQFF.

This clonotype was counted at least ten times. This chain joins TRBV20-1 and TRBJ2-1; D is possibly TRBD1 or TRBD2 (5 bases each). The CDR3 sequence is 15 residues long. V was clipped by 6 bases and J by 0 bases, with 15 bases between them. Germline V CDR1 and CDR2: DFQATT, SNEGSKA (reference sequence). The CDR3 bases are TGCAGTGCGCCCGGGGACGGAAGCTCCTACAATGAGCAGTTCTTC. This codes for CSAPGDGSSYNEQFF.

This clonotype showed up many times. The V call is TRBV20-1, the J call TRBJ2-3; TRBD1 or TRBD2 may be the D gene (5 bases each). The CDR3 consists of 14 residues. CDR1 is DFQATT and CDR2 is SNEGSKA in the germline V gene (reference sequence). The ends were cut back, 6 bases at V and 1 base at J, with 14 bases in the middle. The CDR3 DNA reads as TGCAGTGCCCCCGGGGCTACTCGCACAGATACGCAGTATTTT. Amino acids: CSAPGATRTDTQYF.

The J gene is TRBJ2-3, the V gene TRBV11-3; 10 bases agree with TRBD2. CDR3 length equals 17 residues. With 6 bases clipped from V and 1 base from J, the junction kept 10 bases outside the gene matches. CDR1 and CDR2 (germline): SGHNT, YENEEA. The CDR3 DNA sequence: TGTGCCAGCAGTACTAAGGTCAGCGGGAGGGGCACAGATACGCAGTATTTT. This sequence encodes CASSTKVSGRGTDTQYF.

The rearrangement uses TRBV12-3 or TRBV12-4 and TRBJ2-6; D gene ambiguous. Between the trimmed V and J ends, which lost 5 bases and 10 bases, there was a span of 9 bases. This CDR3 has 12 amino acids. For the CDR3, the DNA is TGTGCCAGCAGTCCTGTGGGAAACGTCCTGACTTTC. Residues: CASSPVGNVLTF.

This clonotype was seen many times. The CDR3 nucleotides read TGTGCCAGCAGCTTAACCAGGGGGAAGACCCAGTACTTC. It yields the protein CASSLTRGKTQYF. The chain employs TRBV7-3 and TRBJ2-5; TRBD1 aligns across 7 bases. The germline V gene encodes CDR1 SGHTA and CDR2 FQGTGA. V trimming: 0 bases; J trimming: 6 bases; junction bases outside the gene matches: 1. The CDR3 sequence is 13 residues long.

This clonotype was recorded many times. The rearrangement joins TRBV6-5 to TRBJ2-1; 9 bases agree with TRBD2. The J segment lost 4 bases and the V segment lost 7 bases, leaving 11 bases of the junction unmatched. Germline assignment: CDR1 MNHEY and CDR2 SVGAGI. This CDR3 region has 16 residues. The CDR3 nucleotides read TGTGCCAGCAATTCTCCTAGCGGGGCGACTTACAATGAGCAGTTCTTC. This gives the protein CASNSPSGATYNEQFF.

This clonotype has just a few counts. The rearrangement uses TRBV5-4 and TRBJ2-7; 11 bases line up with TRBD2. The germline V gene has CDR1 SGHNT and CDR2 YYREEE (reference sequence). The CDR3 sequence is 14 residues long. The V and J ends lost 1 base and 6 bases, in that order; junction bases with no gene match: 3. CDR3 sequence (DNA): TGTGCCAGCAGCTTGTTTCTAGCGGGAGGCGAGCAGTACTTC. Amino acids: CASSLFLAGGEQYF.

This clonotype was detected ten times or more. The gene calls are TRBV6-2 or TRBV6-3 and TRBJ1-3, with TRBD1 identical over 7 bases. The CDR3 runs to 15 residues. Germline loops: CDR1 MNHEY, CDR2 SVGEGT. Germline trimming cut 7 bases from V and 4 bases from J; bases unmatched to any gene: 10. The CDR3 sequence is CASKPTGTAGNTIYF. The CDR3 DNA follows: TGTGCCAGCAAGCCTACCGGGACAGCCGGAAACACCATATATTTT.

This clonotype has at least ten counts. The chain is built from TRBV7-9 and TRBJ2-3; 7 bases line up with TRBD1. Trimming cost V 5 bases and J 4 bases; bases outside gene matches: 15. CDR3 length: 17 amino acids. From germline, CDR1 is SEHNR and CDR2 FQNEAQ (reference sequence). The CDR3 bases are TGTGCCAGCAGCCGTCGAGCAGGGGGAAGAGGGGCAGATACGCAGTATTTT. Its protein is CASSRRAGGRGADTQYF.

This clonotype was observed many times. The chain recombines TRBV12-3 or TRBV12-4 with TRBJ1-2; D is undetermined. The length of the CDR3 is 14 residues. V dropped 5 bases and J dropped 6 bases, with 16 bases sitting between them. The CDR3 DNA reads TGTGCCAGCAGTACATCAGTAAGGGCCGATGGCTACACCTTC. Amino acid sequence: CASSTSVRADGYTF.

This clonotype was seen at least ten times. The V call is TRBV5-1, the J call TRBJ2-5; D may be TRBD2 (5 bases). V lost 2 bases, J lost 4 bases, and 15 bases lay in between. CDR3 length: 15 residues. Germline loops: CDR1 SGHRS, CDR2 YFSETQ. For the CDR3, the DNA is TGCGCCAGCAGCTTCACCTCTGGAGGTGGAGAGACCCAGTACTTC. This gives the protein CASSFTSGGGETQYF.

V is TRBV20-1 and J is TRBJ2-7; 7 nucleotides line up with TRBD2. Germline V gene sequence: CDR1 DFQATT, CDR2 SNEGSKA (reference sequence). V trimming: 3 bases; J trimming: 7 bases; junction bases outside the gene matches: 3. The length of the CDR3 is 11 residues. CDR3 amino acids: CSARVAGEQYF. CDR3 DNA sequence: TGCAGTGCTAGGGTAGCGGGTGAGCAGTACTTC.

This clonotype was counted many times. V usage is TRBV20-1 and J usage is TRBJ2-1; D perhaps matches TRBD2 (5 bases). V was pared by 0 bases and J by 7 bases, with 16 bases between. From germline, CDR1 is DFQATT and CDR2 SNEGSKA (reference sequence). CDR3 length equals 15 residues. DNA for the CDR3: TGCAGTGCTAGAGATCGGACTGCTCGAAGGAATGAGCAGTTCTTC. Its translation: CSARDRTARRNEQFF.

The chain recombines TRBV3-1 with TRBJ2-3; D is unresolved. The CDR3 is 15 amino acids. V was clipped by 0 bases and J by 2 bases, with 9 bases between them. In germline, CDR1 is LGHDT, CDR2 YNNKEL (reference sequence). CDR3 DNA sequence: TGTGCCAGCAGCCAAGAATACCGCGACACAGATACGCAGTATTTT. Protein: CASSQEYRDTDTQYF.

V is TRBV6-6 and J is TRBJ1-2; 8 nucleotides match TRBD1. CDR1 is MNHNY and CDR2 is SVGAGI in the germline V gene (reference sequence). The CDR3 has 14 amino acids. Germline trimming cut 6 bases from V and 2 bases from J; bases unmatched to any gene: 5. The CDR3 reads CASSGQGKNYGYTF. For the CDR3, the DNA is TGTGCCAGCAGCGGACAGGGTAAAAACTATGGCTACACCTTC.

The J gene is TRBJ2-7, the V gene TRBV19, with 12 bases identical to TRBD2. Germline V lookup: CDR1 LNHDA, CDR2 SQIVND (reference sequence). Unmatched junction bases numbered 12, after V lost 9 bases and J lost 0 bases. The CDR3 runs to 17 residues. CDR3 amino acids: CASRGTSGLEFSYEQYF. The CDR3 DNA is TGTGCCAGCAGGGGGACTAGCGGGCTAGAATTCTCCTACGAGCAGTACTTC.

Of note for this clonotype: A much larger clone lies a single base off, so this may be a read error. J is TRBJ2-1 and V is TRBV6-5; 7 nucleotides match TRBD1. The CDR3 has 14 amino acids. Looked up from germline, CDR1 is MNHEY and CDR2 is SVGAGI. CDR3 region: CTSSTSGQYNEQFF. The CDR3 DNA reads TGTACCAGCAGTACATCGGGACAGTACAATGAGCAGTTCTTC.

This chain uses TRBV5-4 with TRBJ2-2; 11 positions agree with TRBD2. Trimming removed 4 bases from V and 0 bases from J; junction bases left unmatched: 14. CDR3 length equals 20 residues. Germline V gives CDR1 SGHNT, CDR2 YYREEE (reference sequence). In nucleotides, the CDR3 is TGTGCCAGCAGCCGGGGTGGGTCTAGCGGGGGGACTACGAACACCGGGGAGCTGTTTTTT. As protein: CASSRGGSSGGTTNTGELFF.

This clonotype has a count of ten or more. The DNA is left out, because the CDR3 cannot be placed on it with certainty; the CDR3 is given as TCRdb lists it. CDR3 loop: CARLGVRGKNCFF. The V and J genes are TRBV5-1 and TRBJ1-4; the table's D call of TRBD1 was not tested on the DNA. CDR1 is SGHRS, CDR2 YFSETQ, per germline. The CDR3 has 13 residues if both end residues are counted.

About this clonotype: This may come from a read error, since a much larger clone is one base off. This chain joins TRBV20-1 and TRBJ1-4; D not certain. Looked up from germline, CDR1 is DFQATT and CDR2 is SNEGSKA (reference sequence). V lost 6 bases, J lost 11 bases, and 22 bases lay in between. The CDR3 has 14 amino acids. CDR3 DNA sequence: TGCAGTGCCCCCTTTTTGGGGATTCAGGCGAAACTGTTTTTT. Protein: CSAPFLGIQAKLFF.

This chain links TRBV15 with TRBJ2-1; 16 nucleotides align to TRBD2. The CDR3 loop spans 17 amino acids. Unmatched junction bases numbered 6, after V lost 3 bases and J lost 7 bases. The germline V gene encodes CDR1 LNHNV and CDR2 YYDKDF (reference sequence). The CDR3 bases are TGTGCCACCAGCAGGGGGACTAGCGGGGGGGCGCAGAATGAGCAGTTCTTC. This translates into CATSRGTSGGAQNEQFF.

This clonotype was observed many times. This chain connects TRBV12-3 or TRBV12-4 to TRBJ1-6; D unresolved. V was clipped by 3 bases and J by 7 bases, with 7 bases between them. The CDR3 loop spans 13 amino acids. CDR3 bases: TGTGCCAGCAGTTTGCACGGCAATTCACCCCTCCACTTT. Translating it yields CASSLHGNSPLHF.

In this sample, this clonotype turned up many times. The genes are TRBV11-2 and TRBJ2-5; TRBD1 or TRBD2 may be the D gene (7 bases each). This CDR3 has 13 amino acids. Germline lookup yields CDR1 SGHAT and CDR2 FQNNGV. With 11 bases removed from V and 2 bases from J, the gap between germline ends came to 15 bases. The CDR3 here is CAWGRGGQETQYF. CDR3 sequence (DNA): TGTGCCTGGGGCAGGGGGGGGCAAGAGACCCAGTACTTC. The full variable domain, in which reference TRBV11-2 and TRBJ2-5 provide the parts outside the CDR3, is EAGVAQSPRYKIIEKRQSVAFWCNPISGHATLYWYQQILGQGPKLLIQFQNNGVVDDSQLPKDRFSAERLKGVDSTLKIQPAKLEDSAVYLCAWGRGGQETQYFGPGTRLLVL.